These 6 T cell receptor beta chains came from one sample sequenced in a study of breast tumors, draining lymph nodes, adjacent tissues. Breast cancer patients provided tissue from their axillary draining lymph nodes. TCRdb reprocessed the multiplex PCR reads via MiXCR and lists one record per CDR3 protein. The sample includes approximately 130,000 distinct CDR3 sequences, approximately 20% seen only once; the top ten take around 2.7%. Sequencing was performed on axillary lymph node tissue. These receptors were collected from a female donor with breast cancer. Some clones in this sample may be carry-over from other donors' samples.

About this clonotype: A much larger clone lies one base from this, so it may be a read error. This CDR3 fails to terminate in the conserved phenylalanine or tryptophan, so it likely reflects a read error. This chain links TRBV28 with TRBJ2-7; D is unclear. Germline V CDR1 and CDR2: MDHEN, SYDVKM. V lost 5 bases to trimming and J lost 2 bases, with 10 bases between them. The CDR3 consists of 13 residues. Here the CDR3 DNA reads TGTGCCAGCAGTCCAGACATTACCTACGAGCAGTACCTC. Its translation is CASSPDITYEQYL.

This clonotype was seen repeatedly, ten times or more. The chain employs TRBV7-6 and TRBJ2-1; D remains unclear. CDR3 length: 14 amino acids. Germline V gives CDR1 SGHVS, CDR2 FNYEAQ. With 1 base removed from V and 4 bases from J, the gap between germline ends came to 8 bases. CDR3 in DNA: TGTGCCAGCAGCTTAGGCAGGACGTACAATGAGCAGTTCTTC. It codes for CASSLGRTYNEQFF. The complete variable domain, with remaining parts taken from reference TRBV7-6 and TRBJ2-1, reads GAGVSQSPRYKVTKRGQDVALRCDPISGHVSLYWYRQALGQGPEFLTYFNYEAQQDKSGLPNDRFSAERPEGSISTLTIQRTEQRDSAMYRCASSLGRTYNEQFFGPGTRLTVL.

This clonotype was counted many times. V gene TRBV19 combines with J gene TRBJ2-3, with 11 nucleotides matching TRBD2. Losses at the gene ends were 4 bases for V and 2 bases for J; bases not matched to a gene: 11. The V gene's germline CDR1 is LNHDA and CDR2 SQIVND (reference sequence). This CDR3 is 18 amino acids long. The CDR3 is CASSKWEGTSGNTDTQYF. CDR3 in DNA: TGTGCCAGTAGTAAATGGGAAGGGACTAGCGGAAACACAGATACGCAGTATTTT.

This clonotype was counted between two and nine times. The chain joins TRBV5-4 to TRBJ2-2; the D call may be TRBD1 or TRBD2 (6 bases each). The V gene lost 4 bases and the J gene lost 4 bases, with 17 bases spanning the gap. CDR1 SGHNT and CDR2 YYREEE come from the germline V gene (reference sequence). CDR3 length equals 16 residues. DNA of the CDR3: TGTGCCAGCAGCCGCGAGGGGGGCGCCTTCACCGGGGAGCTGTTTTTT. This sequence encodes CASSREGGAFTGELFF. The complete variable domain, with remaining parts taken from reference TRBV5-4 and TRBJ2-2, reads ETGVTQSPTHLIKTRGQQVTLRCSSQSGHNTVSWYQQALGQGPQFIFQYYREEENGRGNFPPRFSGLQFPNYSSELNVNALELDDSALYLCASSREGGAFTGELFFGEGSRLTVL.

This clonotype was found a few times. The chain couples TRBV2 to TRBJ2-4, with D maybe TRBD2 (5 bases). Per the germline V gene, CDR1 is SNHLY and CDR2 is FYNNEI. The CDR3 has 12 residues. The V end was cut by 6 bases, the J end by 8 bases, with 11 bases between. This chain's CDR3 is CASSPFGDIQYF. The CDR3 bases are TGTGCCAGCAGCCCTTTCGGGGACATTCAGTACTTC.

Points on this clonotype: A much bigger clone sits one base away, suggesting this may be a read error. The chain joins TRBV5-5 to TRBJ1-2; D unresolved. Germline values: CDR1 SGHKS, CDR2 YYEKEE (reference sequence). Trimming left V 0 bases short and J 7 bases short, with 10 bases between. The CDR3 runs 13 residues. CDR3 nucleotide sequence: TGTGCCAGCAGCTTGGGACTTAGGTGTGGCTACACCTTC. Protein: CASSLGLRCGYTF.